This T cell receptor beta chain was identified in a study of long-term antiretroviral therapy in people with HIV. Findings and caveats of the study: The study lacked data on ART adherence, viral resistance or therapy changes. Collection spanned 2004 to 2017; ART regimens may be less effective than current ones.

The run of the v3.0 immunoSEQ assay was at survey level. Produced via immunoSEQ multiplex PCR; TCRdb's table is partial and in-frame only. The sample lists over 40,000 clones; around 93% were seen once. Notes on this clone: Its antigen is unidentified.

The CDR3 runs to 11 residues. This chain connects TRBV21-1 to TRBJ2-3; the D segment call TRBD1 is taken from the table without a DNA check. TRBV21-1 is an annotated pseudogene. The starting material was unsorted PBMCs, obtained around 9.2 years after starting antiretroviral therapy. The clonotype comes from a man aged 30 to 45 with HIV. DNA of the CDR3: TGTGCCAGCAGCATCAGACAGGCGCAGTATTTT. It codes for CASSIRQAQYF.